The subject of this entry is one T cell receptor beta chain. Its antigen remains unidentified. The sample originates from a study of cytomegalovirus exposure and HLA in healthy donors. Study observations and caveats: Later analysis showed TCR association rates varying by HLA locus, highest for DRB1 and lowest for HLA-C. Generally TCR sequences proved uncommon, though certain public TCRs appeared in numerous donors. In a later analysis, CMV-associated beta chains were mostly HLA-associated, it appeared. CMV serostatus alone was available as immune exposure information.

PCR used 60 Vbeta primers and 13 Jbeta primers. Profiling relied on immunoSEQ multiplex PCR, and the TCRdb table lists in-frame clones only, not all of them. This sample has around 230,000 clones, with 78% found just once. The sequence was obtained from a boy aged 5 to 17 in good health and CMV-seronegative. Specimen: PBMCs.

The CDR3 region is CASRKQPSNQPQHF. CDR3 DNA: TGTGCCAGCAGGAAACAACCTAGCAATCAGCCCCAGCATTTT. The chain combines TRBV6-6 with TRBJ1-5; D remains unclear. V lost 6 bases and J lost 0, with 9 bases in between. The CDR3 runs 14 residues. Germline V CDR1 and CDR2: MNHNY, SVGAGI (reference sequence).